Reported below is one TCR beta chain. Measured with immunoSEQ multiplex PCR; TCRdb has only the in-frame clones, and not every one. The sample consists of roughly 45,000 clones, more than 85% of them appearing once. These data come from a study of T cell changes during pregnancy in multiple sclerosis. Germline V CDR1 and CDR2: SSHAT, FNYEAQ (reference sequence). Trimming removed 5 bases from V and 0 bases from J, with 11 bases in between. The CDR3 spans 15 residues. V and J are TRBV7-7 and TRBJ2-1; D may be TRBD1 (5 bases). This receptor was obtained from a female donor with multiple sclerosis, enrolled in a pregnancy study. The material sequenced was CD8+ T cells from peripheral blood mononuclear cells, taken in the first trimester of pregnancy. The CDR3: CASSIDSSSYNEQFF. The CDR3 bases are TGTGCCAGCAGCATAGACAGTAGCTCCTACAATGAGCAGTTCTTC. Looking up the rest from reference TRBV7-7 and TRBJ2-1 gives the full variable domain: GAGVSQSPRYKVTKRGQDVTLRCDPISSHATLYWYQQALGQGPEFLTYFNYEAQPDKSGLPSDRFSAERPEGSISTLTIQRTEQRDSAMYRCASSIDSSSYNEQFFGPGTRLTVL.